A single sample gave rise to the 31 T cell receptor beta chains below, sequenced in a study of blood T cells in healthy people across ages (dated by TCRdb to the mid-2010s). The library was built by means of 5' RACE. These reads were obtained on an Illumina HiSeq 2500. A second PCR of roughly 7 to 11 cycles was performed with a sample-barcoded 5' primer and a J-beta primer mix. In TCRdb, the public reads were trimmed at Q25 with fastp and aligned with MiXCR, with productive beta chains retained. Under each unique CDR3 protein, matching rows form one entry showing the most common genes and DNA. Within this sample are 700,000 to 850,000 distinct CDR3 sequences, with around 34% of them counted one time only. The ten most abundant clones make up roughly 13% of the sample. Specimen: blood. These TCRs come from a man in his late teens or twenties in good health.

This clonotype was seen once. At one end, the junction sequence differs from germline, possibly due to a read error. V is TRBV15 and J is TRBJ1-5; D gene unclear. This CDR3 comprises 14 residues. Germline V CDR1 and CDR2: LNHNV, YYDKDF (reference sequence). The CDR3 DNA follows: TGTGCCAGCAGCGATCAAAATAGCAATCAGCCCCAGCATTTT. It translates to CASSDQNSNQPQHF.

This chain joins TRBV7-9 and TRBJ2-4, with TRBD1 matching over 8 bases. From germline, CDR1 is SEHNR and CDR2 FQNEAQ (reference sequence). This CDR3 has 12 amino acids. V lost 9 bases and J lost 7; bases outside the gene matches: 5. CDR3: CASATGGNIQYF. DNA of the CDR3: TGTGCCAGTGCTACAGGGGGTAACATTCAGTACTTC.

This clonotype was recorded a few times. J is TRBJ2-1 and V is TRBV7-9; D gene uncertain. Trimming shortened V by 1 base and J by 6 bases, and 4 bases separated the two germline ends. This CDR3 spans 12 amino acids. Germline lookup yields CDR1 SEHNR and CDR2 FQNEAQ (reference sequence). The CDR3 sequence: CASSLDPNEQFF. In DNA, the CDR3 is TGTGCCAGCAGCTTAGATCCCAATGAGCAGTTCTTC.

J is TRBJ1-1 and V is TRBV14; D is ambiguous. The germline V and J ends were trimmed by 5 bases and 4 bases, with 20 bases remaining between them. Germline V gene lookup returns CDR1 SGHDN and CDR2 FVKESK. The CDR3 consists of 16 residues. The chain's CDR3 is CASSKAGSARSTEAFF. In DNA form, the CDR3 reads TGTGCCAGCAGCAAAGCGGGATCGGCGCGGAGCACTGAAGCTTTCTTT.

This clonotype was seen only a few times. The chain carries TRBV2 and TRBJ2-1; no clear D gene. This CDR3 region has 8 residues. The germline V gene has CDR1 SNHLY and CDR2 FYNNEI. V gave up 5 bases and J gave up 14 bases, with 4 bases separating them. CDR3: CASSHEFF. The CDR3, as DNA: TGTGCCAGCAGTCACGAGTTCTTC.

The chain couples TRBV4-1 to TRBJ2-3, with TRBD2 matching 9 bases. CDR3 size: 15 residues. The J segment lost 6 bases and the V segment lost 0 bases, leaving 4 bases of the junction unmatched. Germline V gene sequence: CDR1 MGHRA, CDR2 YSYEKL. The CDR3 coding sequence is TGCGCCAGCAGCCAAGATAAGGCGGGGGGGGATACGCAGTATTTT. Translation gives CASSQDKAGGDTQYF.

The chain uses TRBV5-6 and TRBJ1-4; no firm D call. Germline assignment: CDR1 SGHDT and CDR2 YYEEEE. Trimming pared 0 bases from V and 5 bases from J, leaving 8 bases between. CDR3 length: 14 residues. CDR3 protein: CASSLESNNEKLFF. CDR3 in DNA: TGTGCCAGCAGCTTGGAATCGAACAATGAAAAACTGTTTTTT.

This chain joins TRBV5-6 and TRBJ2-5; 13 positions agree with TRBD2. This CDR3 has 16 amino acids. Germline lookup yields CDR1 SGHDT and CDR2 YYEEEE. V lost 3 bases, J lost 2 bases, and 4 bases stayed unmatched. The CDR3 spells CASSYRLAGGQETQYF. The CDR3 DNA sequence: TGTGCCAGCAGCTACCGACTAGCGGGGGGTCAAGAGACCCAGTACTTC. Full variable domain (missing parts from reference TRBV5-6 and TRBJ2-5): DAGVTQSPTHLIKTRGQQVTLRCSPKSGHDTVSWYQQALGQGPQFIFQYYEEEERQRGNFPDRFSGHQFPNYSSELNVNALLLGDSALYLCASSYRLAGGQETQYFGPGTRLLVL.

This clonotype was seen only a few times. CDR3 residues: CASKTGTAKTSYNEQFF. The CDR3 DNA reads TGCGCCAGCAAAACCGGGACGGCCAAGACCTCCTACAATGAGCAGTTCTTC. The chain combines TRBV5-1 with TRBJ2-1, with D possibly being TRBD1 or TRBD2 (5 bases each). Germline CDR1 SGHRS, CDR2 YFSETQ. Trimming shortened V by 6 bases and J by 0 bases, and 19 bases separated the two germline ends. CDR3 size: 17 residues. Based on the CDR3 plus reference TRBV5-1 and TRBJ2-1, the full variable domain is KAGVTQTPRYLIKTRGQQVTLSCSPISGHRSVSWYQQTPGQGLQFLFEYFSETQRNKGNFPGRFSGRQFSNSRSEMNVSTLELGDSALYLCASKTGTAKTSYNEQFFGPGTRLTVL.

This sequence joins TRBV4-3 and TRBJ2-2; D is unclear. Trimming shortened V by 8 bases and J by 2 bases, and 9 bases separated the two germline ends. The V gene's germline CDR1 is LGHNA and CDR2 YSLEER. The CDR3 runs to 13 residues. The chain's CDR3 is CASAQDNTGELFF. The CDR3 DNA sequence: TGCGCCAGCGCCCAGGACAACACCGGGGAGCTGTTTTTT.

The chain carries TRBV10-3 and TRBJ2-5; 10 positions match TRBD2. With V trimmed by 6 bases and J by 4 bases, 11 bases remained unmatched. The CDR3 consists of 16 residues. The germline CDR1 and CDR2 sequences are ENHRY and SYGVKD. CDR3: CAISRAGGPSGETQYF. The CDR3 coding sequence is TGTGCCATCAGCCGAGCGGGAGGGCCCTCGGGAGAGACCCAGTACTTC.

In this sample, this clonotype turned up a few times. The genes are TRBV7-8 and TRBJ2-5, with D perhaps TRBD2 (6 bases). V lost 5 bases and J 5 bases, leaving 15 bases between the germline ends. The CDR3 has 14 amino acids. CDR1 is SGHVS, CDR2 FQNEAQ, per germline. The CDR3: CASSTRDFEETQYF. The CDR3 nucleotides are TGTGCCAGCAGCACCAGGGACTTCGAGGAGACCCAGTACTTC.

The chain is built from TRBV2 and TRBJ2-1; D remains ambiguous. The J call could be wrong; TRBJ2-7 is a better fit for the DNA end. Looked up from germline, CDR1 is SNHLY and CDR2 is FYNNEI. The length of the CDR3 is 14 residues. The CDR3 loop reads CASSEVRSYNEQYF. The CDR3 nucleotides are TGTGCCAGCAGTGAAGTGCGCTCCTACAATGAGCAGTACTTC.

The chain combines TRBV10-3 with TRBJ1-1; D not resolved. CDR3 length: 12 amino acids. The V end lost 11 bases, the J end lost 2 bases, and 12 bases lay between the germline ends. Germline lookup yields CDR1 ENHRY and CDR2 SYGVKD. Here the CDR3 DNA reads TGTGCCGCCCGTTCAGGTAACACTGAAGCTTTCTTT. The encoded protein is CAARSGNTEAFF.

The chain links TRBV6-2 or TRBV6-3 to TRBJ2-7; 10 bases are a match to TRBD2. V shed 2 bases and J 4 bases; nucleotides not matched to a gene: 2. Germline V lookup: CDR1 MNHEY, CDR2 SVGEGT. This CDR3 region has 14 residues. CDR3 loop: CASSYVAGGYEQYF. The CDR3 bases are TGTGCCAGCAGTTACGTAGCGGGAGGATACGAGCAGTACTTC.

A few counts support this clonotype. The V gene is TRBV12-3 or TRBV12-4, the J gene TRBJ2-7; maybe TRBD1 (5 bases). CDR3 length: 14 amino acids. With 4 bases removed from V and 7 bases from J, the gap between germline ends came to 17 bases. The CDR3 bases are TGTGCCAGCAGTTCCCATGGGGCCTACAATGAGCAGTACTTC. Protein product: CASSSHGAYNEQYF.

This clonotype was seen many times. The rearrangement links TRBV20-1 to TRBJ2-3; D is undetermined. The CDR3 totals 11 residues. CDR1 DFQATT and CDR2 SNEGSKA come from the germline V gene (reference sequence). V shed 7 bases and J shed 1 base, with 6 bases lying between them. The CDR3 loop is CSGEGTDTQYF. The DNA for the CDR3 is TGCAGTGGAGAAGGCACAGATACGCAGTATTTT.

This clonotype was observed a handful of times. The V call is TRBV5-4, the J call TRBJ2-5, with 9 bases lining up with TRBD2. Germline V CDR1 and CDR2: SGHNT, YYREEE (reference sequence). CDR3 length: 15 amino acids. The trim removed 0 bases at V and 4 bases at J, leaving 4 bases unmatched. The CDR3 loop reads CASSLEASGVETQYF. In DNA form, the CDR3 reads TGTGCCAGCAGCTTGGAGGCTAGCGGGGTAGAGACCCAGTACTTC.

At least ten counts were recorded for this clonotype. CDR3 bases: TGTGCCAGCAGCTTGAGGGGCAGGGGGTATCGGTTAAATGAGCAGTTCTTC. Translated: CASSLRGRGYRLNEQFF. V is TRBV5-5 and J is TRBJ2-1; 7 positions match TRBD1. Germline CDR1 reads SGHKS; CDR2 reads YYEKEE (reference sequence). With 1 base clipped from V and 7 bases from J, the junction kept 14 bases outside the gene matches. The CDR3 is made up of 17 amino acids.

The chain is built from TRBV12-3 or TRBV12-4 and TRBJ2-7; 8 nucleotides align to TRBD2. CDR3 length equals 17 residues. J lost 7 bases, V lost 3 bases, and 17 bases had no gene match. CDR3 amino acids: CASSLPHKRGPYNEQYF. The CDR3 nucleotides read TGTGCCAGCAGTTTGCCCCACAAGCGGGGGCCTTACAATGAGCAGTACTTC.

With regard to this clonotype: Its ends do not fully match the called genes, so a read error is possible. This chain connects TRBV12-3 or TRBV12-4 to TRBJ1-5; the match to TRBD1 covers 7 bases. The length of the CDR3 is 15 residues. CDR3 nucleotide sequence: TGTGCCAGCAGTGACAGGGAAATTGGGAATCATCCCCAGCATTTT. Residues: CASSDREIGNHPQHF.

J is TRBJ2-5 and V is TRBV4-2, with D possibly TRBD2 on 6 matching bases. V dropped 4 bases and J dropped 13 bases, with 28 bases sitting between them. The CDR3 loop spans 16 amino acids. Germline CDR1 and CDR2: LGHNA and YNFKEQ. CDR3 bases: TGTGCCAGCAGCCGGGAGGAGGGCAAGGTGGCCCGCCTCACGTACTTC. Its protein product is CASSREEGKVARLTYF.

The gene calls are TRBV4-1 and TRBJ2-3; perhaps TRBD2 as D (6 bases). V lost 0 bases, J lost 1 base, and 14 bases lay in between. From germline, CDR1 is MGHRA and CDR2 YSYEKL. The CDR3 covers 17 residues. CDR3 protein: CASSQEIVVAGTDTQYF. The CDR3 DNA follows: TGCGCCAGCAGCCAAGAAATTGTGGTAGCGGGCACAGATACGCAGTATTTT.

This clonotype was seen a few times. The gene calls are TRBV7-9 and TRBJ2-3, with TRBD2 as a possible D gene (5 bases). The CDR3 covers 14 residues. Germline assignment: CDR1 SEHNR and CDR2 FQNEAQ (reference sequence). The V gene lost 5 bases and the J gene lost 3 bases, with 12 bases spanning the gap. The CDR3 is CASSRPWETDTQYF. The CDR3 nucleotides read TGTGCCAGCAGCCGACCGTGGGAGACAGATACGCAGTATTTT.

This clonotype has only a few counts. The CDR3 loop is CASSGVYREKLFF. CDR3 nucleotides: TGTGCCAGCAGTGGGGTCTATCGTGAAAAACTGTTTTTT. The chain uses TRBV6-2 or TRBV6-3 and TRBJ1-4; D not certain. With 5 bases removed from V and 7 bases from J, the gap between germline ends came to 11 bases. This CDR3 spans 13 amino acids. Per the germline V gene, CDR1 is MNHEY and CDR2 is SVGEGT.

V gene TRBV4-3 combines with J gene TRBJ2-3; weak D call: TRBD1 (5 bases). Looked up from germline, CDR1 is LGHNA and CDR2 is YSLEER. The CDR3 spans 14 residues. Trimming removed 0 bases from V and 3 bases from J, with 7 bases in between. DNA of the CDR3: TGCGCCAGCAGCCAAGATGACAGAACAGATACGCAGTATTTT. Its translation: CASSQDDRTDTQYF.

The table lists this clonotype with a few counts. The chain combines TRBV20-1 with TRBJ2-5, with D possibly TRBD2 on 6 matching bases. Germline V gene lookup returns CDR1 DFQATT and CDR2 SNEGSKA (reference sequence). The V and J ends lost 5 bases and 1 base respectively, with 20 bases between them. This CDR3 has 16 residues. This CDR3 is CSASHPGLTSQETQYF. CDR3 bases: TGCAGTGCTTCTCACCCGGGACTTACTTCCCAAGAGACCCAGTACTTC.

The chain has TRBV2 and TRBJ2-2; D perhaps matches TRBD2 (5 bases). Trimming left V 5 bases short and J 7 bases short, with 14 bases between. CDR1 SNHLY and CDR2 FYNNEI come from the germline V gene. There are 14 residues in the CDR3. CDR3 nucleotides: TGTGCCAGCAGTAAGAGGTCGGGGATCGGGGAGCTGTTTTTT. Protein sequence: CASSKRSGIGELFF.

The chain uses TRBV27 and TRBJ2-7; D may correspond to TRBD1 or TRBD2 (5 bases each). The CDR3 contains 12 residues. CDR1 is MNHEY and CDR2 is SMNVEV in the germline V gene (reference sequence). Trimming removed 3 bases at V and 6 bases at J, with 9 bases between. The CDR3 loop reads CASSFTRGEQYF. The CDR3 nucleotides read TGTGCCAGCAGTTTCACGAGGGGCGAGCAGTACTTC.

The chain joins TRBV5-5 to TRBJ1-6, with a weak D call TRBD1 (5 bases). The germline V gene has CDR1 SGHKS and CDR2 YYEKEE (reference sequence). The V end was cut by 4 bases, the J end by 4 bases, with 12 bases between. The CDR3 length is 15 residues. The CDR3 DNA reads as TGTGCCAGCAGCGCGGGACGGCCATATAATTCACCCCTCCACTTT. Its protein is CASSAGRPYNSPLHF.

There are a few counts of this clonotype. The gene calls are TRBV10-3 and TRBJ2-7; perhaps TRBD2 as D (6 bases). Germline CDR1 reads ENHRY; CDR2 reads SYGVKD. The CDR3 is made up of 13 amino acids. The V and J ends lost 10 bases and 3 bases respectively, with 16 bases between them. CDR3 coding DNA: TGTGCCACTTTAAGCGAGGAGGGCTACGAGCAGTACTTC. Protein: CATLSEEGYEQYF.